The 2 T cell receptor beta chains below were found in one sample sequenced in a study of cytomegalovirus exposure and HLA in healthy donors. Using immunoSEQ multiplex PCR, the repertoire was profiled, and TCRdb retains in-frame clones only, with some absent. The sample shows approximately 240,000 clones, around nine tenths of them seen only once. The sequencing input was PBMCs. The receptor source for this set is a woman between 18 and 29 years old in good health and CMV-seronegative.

The CDR3 here is CASSLRSVYEQYF. CDR3 nucleotide sequence: TGCGCCAGCAGCTTGCGTTCGGTATACGAGCAGTACTTC. The chain joins TRBV5-1 to TRBJ2-7; no firm D call. Trimming pared 1 base from V and 4 bases from J, leaving 9 bases between. The CDR3 covers 13 residues. Germline CDR1 is SGHRS and CDR2 is YFSETQ.

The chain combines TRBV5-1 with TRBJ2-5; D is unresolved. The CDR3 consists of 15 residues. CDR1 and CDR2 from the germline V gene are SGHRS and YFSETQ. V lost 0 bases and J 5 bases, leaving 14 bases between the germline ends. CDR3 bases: TGCGCCAGCAGCTTGGCCAGTGCTTCTAGGGAGACCCAGTACTTC. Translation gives CASSLASASRETQYF.